A single sample gave rise to the 16 T cell receptor beta chains below, sequenced in a study of blood T cells in healthy people across ages. A second PCR of about 6 to 11 cycles used a sample-barcoded 5' primer and a J-beta primer mix. MiXCR, applied by TCRdb to the 5' RACE reads, yields one record per CDR3 protein. The sample carries roughly 650,000 distinct CDR3 sequences, 32% recorded once. Sequenced: blood. The receptor source for this set is a woman of 80 years or more in good health.

This clonotype has only a few counts. Being one base from a much bigger clone, this may be a read error. This chain joins TRBV7-2 and TRBJ2-3; D may be TRBD2 (5 bases). The CDR3 runs 13 residues. From germline, CDR1 is SGHTA and CDR2 FQGNSA. The CDR3 protein is CASSLRGSDTRYF. In DNA form, the CDR3 reads TGTGCCAGCAGCTTAAGAGGGTCAGATACGCGGTATTTT.

As DNA, the CDR3 is TGTGCCAGCAGCTTATTACAGGCGAACACTGAAGCTTTCTTT. Its translation is CASSLLQANTEAFF. The rearrangement links TRBV7-8 to TRBJ1-1; D possibly corresponds to TRBD1 (5 bases). The V gene lost 2 bases and the J gene lost 1 base, with 8 bases spanning the gap. This CDR3 is built from 14 residues. Germline loops: CDR1 SGHVS, CDR2 FQNEAQ. Full variable domain (outside the CDR3, taken from reference TRBV7-8 and TRBJ1-1): GAGVSQSPRYKVAKRGQDVALRCDPISGHVSLFWYQQALGQGPEFLTYFQNEAQLDKSGLPSDRFFAERPEGSVSTLKIQRTQQEDSAVYLCASSLLQANTEAFFGQGTRLTVV.

The sample holds many counts of this clonotype. The chain is built from TRBV10-3 and TRBJ2-5; D is perhaps TRBD1 or TRBD2 (5 bases each). CDR3 length equals 13 residues. V lost 6 bases, J lost 2 bases, and 10 bases lay in between. The germline V gene has CDR1 ENHRY and CDR2 SYGVKD. The CDR3 loop is CAISGTAQETQYF. Written as DNA, the CDR3 is TGTGCCATCAGCGGGACGGCACAAGAGACCCAGTACTTC.

The chain links TRBV6-2 or TRBV6-3 to TRBJ2-3; 11 bases fit TRBD2. V shed 7 bases, J shed 3 bases, and the junction held 3 bases outside the gene matches. CDR1 is MNHEY, CDR2 SVGEGT, per germline. This CDR3 comprises 14 residues. The CDR3 DNA follows: TGTGCCAGCACGGGACTAGCGGAGACAGATACGCAGTATTTT. Translation: CASTGLAETDTQYF.

In this sample, this clonotype turned up many times. For the CDR3, the DNA is TGTGCCAGCAGCTTAGAGACCTTGGAGGGCTACACCTTC. Its translation is CASSLETLEGYTF. The chain is built from TRBV7-9 and TRBJ1-2; no clear D gene. V lost 1 base and J 8 bases, leaving 11 bases between the germline ends. This CDR3 is 13 amino acids long. Looked up from germline, CDR1 is SEHNR and CDR2 is FQNEAQ (reference sequence). The full variable domain, rest sourced from reference TRBV7-9 and TRBJ1-2, is DTGVSQNPRHKITKRGQNVTFRCDPISEHNRLYWYRQTLGQGPEFLTYFQNEAQLEKSRLLSDRFSAERPKGSFSTLEIQRTEQGDSAMYLCASSLETLEGYTFGSGTRLTVV.

This clonotype was counted only a few times. The chain uses TRBV2 and TRBJ2-7; possibly TRBD1 for D (5 bases). Per the germline V gene, CDR1 is SNHLY and CDR2 is FYNNEI. The CDR3 has 14 residues. Trimming cost V 4 bases and J 7 bases, with 17 bases left between them. This chain's CDR3 is CASSVPRQGSEQYF. The CDR3, as DNA: TGTGCCAGCAGTGTGCCCCGGCAGGGATCTGAGCAGTACTTC. Supplemented by reference TRBV2 and TRBJ2-7, the full variable domain reads EPEVTQTPSHQVTQMGQEVILRCVPISNHLYFYWYRQILGQKVEFLVSFYNNEISEKSEIFDDQFSVERPDGSNFTLKIRSTKLEDSAMYFCASSVPRQGSEQYFGPGTRLTVT.

V is TRBV12-3 or TRBV12-4 and J is TRBJ1-1; 7 bases agree with TRBD1. The CDR3 totals 15 residues. The V gene end was trimmed by 5 bases and the J gene end by 4 bases; junction bases not matched to a gene: 10. The CDR3 DNA reads as TGTGCCAGCAGTACAGAGGGGACAGCCCCCACTGAAGCTTTCTTT. Its translation is CASSTEGTAPTEAFF.

This sequence joins TRBV2 and TRBJ2-3, with a tentative D call TRBD2 (5 bases). The V end was cut by 7 bases, the J end by 2 bases, with 13 bases between. This CDR3 comprises 14 residues. Germline-derived CDR1 and CDR2 are SNHLY and FYNNEI. CDR3 protein: CASITGNYTDTQYF. The CDR3 DNA follows: TGTGCCAGCATAACGGGAAACTACACAGATACGCAGTATTTT.

The chain combines TRBV29-1 with TRBJ2-1; D uncertain. The ends were cut back, 7 bases at V and 2 bases at J, with 12 bases in the middle. The CDR3 contains 13 residues. Germline V CDR1 and CDR2: SQVTM, ANQGSEA. The CDR3 is CSARLFPYNEQFF. CDR3 coding DNA: TGCAGCGCACGACTTTTCCCCTACAATGAGCAGTTCTTC.

This clonotype was recorded at least ten times. This chain connects TRBV6-1 to TRBJ2-1; TRBD1 matches 8 bases. Germline CDR1 and CDR2: MNHNS and SASEGT. This CDR3 spans 14 amino acids. The J segment lost 6 bases and the V segment lost 4 bases, leaving 5 bases of the junction unmatched. Here the CDR3 reads CASSATGVGNEQFF. CDR3 nucleotide sequence: TGTGCCAGCAGTGCGACAGGGGTAGGCAATGAGCAGTTCTTC.

This clonotype was recorded many times. This chain links TRBV6-1 with TRBJ2-4, with D maybe TRBD2 (5 bases). The CDR3 totals 12 residues. V was shortened by 5 bases and J by 13 bases, with 15 bases between the two germline ends. The germline V gene has CDR1 MNHNS and CDR2 SASEGT. CDR3 in amino acids: CASSNSGVNQYF. The CDR3 DNA is TGTGCCAGCAGTAACTCCGGGGTCAACCAGTACTTC.

The chain is built from TRBV5-1 and TRBJ1-5; D possibly corresponds to TRBD1 (5 bases). Germline V gene data show CDR1 as SGHRS and CDR2 as YFSETQ. The V gene lost 2 bases and the J gene lost 0 bases, with 12 bases spanning the gap. This CDR3 has 16 residues. For the CDR3, the DNA is TGCGCCAGCAGCTTCCCAGGGTGGGATAGCAATCAGCCCCAGCATTTT. Translated, it gives CASSFPGWDSNQPQHF.

The sample holds a few counts of this clonotype. This may arise from a read error, as a much more abundant clone is one base away. V usage is TRBV4-3 and J usage is TRBJ2-4; 10 nucleotides line up with TRBD1. The CDR3 totals 15 residues. The germline CDR1 and CDR2 sequences are LGHNA and YSLEER. V trimming: 3 bases; J trimming: 15 bases; junction bases outside the gene matches: 14. The CDR3 DNA is TGCGCCAGCAGCCAGACGACAGGGGGCACCTACGAGCGGTACTTC. This sequence encodes CASSQTTGGTYERYF.

This clonotype has a handful of counts. A read error may account for a junction end that differs from germline. The CDR3 DNA is TGTGCCAGCAGCGCTGCAGGGATTAGCACAGATACGCGGTATTTT. Amino acid sequence: CASSAAGISTDTRYF. The chain links TRBV9 to TRBJ2-3, with a weak D call TRBD1 (5 bases). Germline CDR1 SGDLS, CDR2 YYNGEE. The CDR3 runs 15 residues.

There are many counts of this clonotype. The chain uses TRBV5-4 and TRBJ2-3; 7 bases match TRBD1. The trim removed 4 bases at V and 3 bases at J, leaving 11 bases unmatched. Germline values: CDR1 SGHNT, CDR2 YYREEE (reference sequence). The CDR3 consists of 16 residues. Here the CDR3 reads CASSLPAGTATDTQYF. CDR3 bases: TGTGCCAGCAGCCTTCCGGCCGGGACAGCGACAGATACGCAGTATTTT.

This clonotype has at least ten counts. The genes are TRBV20-1 and TRBJ2-1; 11 bases are shared with TRBD2. The CDR3 runs to 14 residues. With V trimmed by 4 bases and J by 7 bases, 6 bases remained unmatched. Germline CDR1 DFQATT, CDR2 SNEGSKA (reference sequence). As DNA, the CDR3 is TGCAGTGCTATTAGCGGGGGGGGTGGGAATGAGCAGTTCTTC. As protein: CSAISGGGGNEQFF.